Below, 32 T cell receptor beta chains from the same sample are listed, as sequenced in a study of blood T cell repertoires in COVID-19. Clones were read by immunoSEQ multiplex PCR, and TCRdb kept only the in-frame ones, dropping some. There are under 150,000 clones in the sample; 65% to 80% occur only once, and around 3.3% lies in the top ten. The sample taken for sequencing was peripheral blood. The receptors derive from a man in his sixties with acute or convalescent COVID-19.

The rearrangement links TRBV18 to TRBJ2-7; no clear D. Germline CDR1 KGHSH, CDR2 LQKENI. The V end was cut by 3 bases, the J end by 1 base, with 13 bases between. This CDR3 region has 15 residues. CDR3 DNA: TGTGCCAGCTCACCTTCTCAGGAAACTTCCTACGAGCAGTACTTC. Amino acids: CASSPSQETSYEQYF.

Points on this clone: One end of the junction fails to match germline, which may point to a read error. The rearrangement joins TRBV6-5 to TRBJ1-1; D gene uncertain. The CDR3 extends over 11 amino acids. Germline V gene sequence: CDR1 MNHEY, CDR2 SVGAGI. The CDR3: CASRENAEAFF. CDR3 DNA: TGTGCCAGCAGGGAGAACGCTGAAGCTTTCTTT.

The gene calls are TRBV18 and TRBJ1-2, with TRBD1 identical over 10 bases. V gave up 6 bases and J gave up 7 bases; unmatched junction bases: 5. CDR3 size: 13 residues. Per the germline V gene, CDR1 is KGHSH and CDR2 is LQKENI. CDR3 protein: CASSQGQGTGYTF. In DNA form, the CDR3 reads TGTGCCAGCTCCCAGGGACAGGGGACTGGCTACACCTTC.

The chain recombines TRBV11-2 with TRBJ2-3, with 9 nucleotides matching TRBD1. The CDR3 covers 16 residues. Germline V gene sequence: CDR1 SGHAT, CDR2 FQNNGV. With V trimmed by 1 base and J by 7 bases, 9 bases remained unmatched. In DNA, the CDR3 is TGTGCCAGCAGCTTAGCCCCGGACAGGGGTGTTTATACGCAGTATTTT. Residues: CASSLAPDRGVYTQYF.

The V gene is TRBV7-3, the J gene TRBJ2-3; D not certain. Germline CDR1 is SGHTA and CDR2 is FQGTGA. With 5 bases removed from V and 0 bases from J, the gap between germline ends came to 9 bases. The CDR3 has 14 residues. In nucleotides, the CDR3 is TGTGCCAGCAGCCCACCCTATAGCACAGATACGCAGTATTTT. Translation gives CASSPPYSTDTQYF.

The chain has TRBV5-6 and TRBJ2-1; 9 positions match TRBD2. Germline V gives CDR1 SGHDT, CDR2 YYEEEE. With 0 bases clipped from V and 7 bases from J, the junction kept 8 bases outside the gene matches. The CDR3 spans 16 residues. Here the CDR3 reads CASSLDRNSGSNEQFF. The CDR3 DNA reads TGTGCCAGCAGCTTGGATCGTAATAGCGGGAGTAATGAGCAGTTCTTC. The entire variable domain, with the rest obtained from reference TRBV5-6 and TRBJ2-1, is as follows: DAGVTQSPTHLIKTRGQQVTLRCSPKSGHDTVSWYQQALGQGPQFIFQYYEEEERQRGNFPDRFSGHQFPNYSSELNVNALLLGDSALYLCASSLDRNSGSNEQFFGPGTRLTVL.

This clone has just a few counts. This sequence joins TRBV5-1 and TRBJ2-7, with D perhaps TRBD1 (6 bases). CDR1 is SGHRS and CDR2 is YFSETQ in the germline V gene. Trimming shortened V by 4 bases and J by 2 bases, and 13 bases separated the two germline ends. The CDR3 totals 14 residues. CDR3 coding DNA: TGCGCCAGCAGCCCACCGGGACAAGCCTACGAGCAGTACTTC. Amino acids: CASSPPGQAYEQYF.

The J gene is TRBJ1-5, the V gene TRBV7-2; 7 bases align to TRBD1. CDR3 length: 14 residues. V dropped 4 bases and J dropped 6; count of bases not matched to a gene: 6. Per germline, CDR1 SGHTA and CDR2 FQGNSA. CDR3 in amino acids: CASSSSDRLQPQHF. The CDR3 DNA reads TGTGCCAGCAGCTCCTCGGACAGGCTTCAGCCCCAGCATTTT.

The J gene is TRBJ1-1, the V gene TRBV7-2; D possibly corresponds to TRBD1 (6 bases). The CDR3 extends over 13 amino acids. Trimming removed 2 bases at V and 4 bases at J, with 8 bases between. CDR1 SGHTA and CDR2 FQGNSA come from the germline V gene. CDR3 in DNA: TGTGCCAGCAGCTTATCAGGGGCCACTGAAGCTTTCTTT. This gives the protein CASSLSGATEAFF.

This sequence joins TRBV6-6 and TRBJ1-2; the match to TRBD1 covers 8 bases. CDR3 length: 15 residues. Germline lookup yields CDR1 MNHNY and CDR2 SVGAGI (reference sequence). Germline trimming cut 5 bases from V and 4 bases from J; bases unmatched to any gene: 9. The CDR3 DNA reads as TGTGCCAGCAGTACCACAGGGGGATCAGTCTATGGCTACACCTTC. Protein product: CASSTTGGSVYGYTF.

The chain uses TRBV7-9 and TRBJ2-1; D might be TRBD2 (6 bases). The CDR3 loop spans 13 amino acids. Germline CDR1 reads SEHNR; CDR2 reads FQNEAQ (reference sequence). V was pared by 7 bases and J by 4 bases, with 11 bases between. This CDR3 is CASNPSEYNEQFF. CDR3 DNA sequence: TGTGCCAGCAACCCTAGCGAGTACAATGAGCAGTTCTTC.

This clone was counted between two and nine times. This chain connects TRBV28 to TRBJ1-1, with a weak D call TRBD1 (6 bases). Trimming stripped 5 bases from V and 4 bases from J, with 11 bases between. Germline V lookup: CDR1 MDHEN, CDR2 SYDVKM. The CDR3 runs 13 residues. CDR3: CASSGGRGTEAFF. The CDR3 region has the DNA TGTGCCAGCAGTGGGGGCAGGGGCACTGAAGCTTTCTTT.

The rearrangement joins TRBV29-1 to TRBJ1-1, with unresolved D. Germline CDR1 reads SQVTM; CDR2 reads ANQGSEA. Trimming cost V 4 bases and J 4 bases, with 10 bases left between them. This CDR3 spans 12 amino acids. Here the CDR3 reads CSVAGALTEAFF. The CDR3 region has the DNA TGCAGCGTTGCTGGAGCCCTCACTGAAGCTTTCTTT.

The V and J genes are TRBV4-2 and TRBJ2-3; 9 nucleotides agree with TRBD2. With 4 bases clipped from V and 4 bases from J, the junction kept 9 bases outside the gene matches. CDR3 length: 16 amino acids. Germline CDR1 LGHNA, CDR2 YNFKEQ. In nucleotides, the CDR3 is TGTGCCAGCAGCCTAGGCGGGGGGGCTGGTGCAGATACGCAGTATTTT. This translates into CASSLGGGAGADTQYF.

The rearrangement links TRBV7-9 to TRBJ2-1; D perhaps matches TRBD2 (6 bases). The V end lost 1 base, the J end lost 10 bases, and 8 bases lay between the germline ends. This CDR3 spans 12 amino acids. The germline V gene has CDR1 SEHNR and CDR2 FQNEAQ (reference sequence). CDR3 loop: CASSLGGEEQFF. The DNA for the CDR3 is TGTGCCAGCAGCTTAGGGGGGGAAGAGCAGTTCTTC.

This clone has just a few counts. This chain joins TRBV7-2 and TRBJ2-5; D is unresolved. The ends were cut back, 1 base at V and 2 bases at J, with 17 bases in the middle. Germline V gene data show CDR1 as SGHTA and CDR2 as FQGNSA. The CDR3 has 17 amino acids. The CDR3 reads CASSLGTANSGQETQYF. For the CDR3, the DNA is TGTGCCAGCAGCTTAGGTACTGCGAATTCAGGACAAGAGACCCAGTACTTC.

A few counts support this clone. This sequence joins TRBV6-5 and TRBJ1-1; maybe TRBD1 (5 bases). Germline V gene data show CDR1 as MNHEY and CDR2 as SVGAGI. This CDR3 has 14 amino acids. The germline V and J ends were trimmed by 3 bases and 4 bases, with 12 bases remaining between them. This CDR3 reads CASSYGVGGTEAFF. CDR3 nucleotides: TGTGCCAGCAGTTATGGGGTGGGGGGCACTGAAGCTTTCTTT.

This clone has more than one count but fewer than ten. The CDR3 spells CASSLGGVAGEPDTQYF. CDR3 bases: TGTGCCAGCAGCTTAGGGGGCGTAGCGGGAGAGCCAGATACGCAGTATTTT. V gene TRBV13 combines with J gene TRBJ2-3; 9 positions agree with TRBD2. J lost 4 bases, V lost 0 bases, and 8 bases had no gene match. The CDR3 sequence is 17 residues long. The germline V gene encodes CDR1 PRHDT and CDR2 FYEKMQ (reference sequence).

As regards this clone: This sample also contains other DNA sequences that code for the same CDR3. V and J are TRBV28 and TRBJ2-7; 10 bases line up with TRBD1. Unmatched junction bases numbered 1, after V lost 3 bases and J lost 2 bases. The CDR3 is made up of 14 amino acids. Per germline, CDR1 MDHEN and CDR2 SYDVKM. CDR3 protein: CASSLGTGAYEQYF. The CDR3 bases are TGTGCCAGCAGTTTGGGGACAGGGGCCTACGAGCAGTACTTC.

This clone was counted a few times. The rearrangement uses TRBV3-1 (or the pseudogene TRBV3-2) and TRBJ2-5; TRBD2 matches 13 bases. CDR1 LGHDT and CDR2 YNNKEL come from the germline V gene (reference sequence). V trimming: 3 bases; J trimming: 3 bases; junction bases outside the gene matches: 10. This CDR3 is built from 18 residues. DNA for the CDR3: TGTGCCAGCAGCCACCCCTTGGGACTAGCGGGAATCGAAGAGACCCAGTACTTC. It yields the protein CASSHPLGLAGIEETQYF.

V usage is TRBV19 and J usage is TRBJ2-7; tentatively, D is TRBD2 (5 bases). The germline V and J ends were trimmed by 7 bases and 4 bases, with 17 bases remaining between them. Germline CDR1 LNHDA, CDR2 SQIVND (reference sequence). The CDR3 covers 14 residues. CDR3 nucleotide sequence: TGTGCCAGTAAGGGCTTTCGTGGGAGATACGAGCAGTACTTC. This translates into CASKGFRGRYEQYF. The full variable domain, with the rest looked up from reference TRBV19 and TRBJ2-7, is DGGITQSPKYLFRKEGQNVTLSCEQNLNHDAMYWYRQDPGQGLRLIYYSQIVNDFQKGDIAEGYSVSREKKESFPLTVTSAQKNPTAFYLCASKGFRGRYEQYFGPGTRLTVT.

This chain uses TRBV9 with TRBJ1-1, with TRBD1 as a possible D gene (6 bases). The germline V gene has CDR1 SGDLS and CDR2 YYNGEE. This CDR3 is 12 amino acids long. V dropped 1 base and J dropped 8 bases, with 9 bases sitting between them. CDR3 in amino acids: CASSVSTGEAFF. The CDR3 DNA follows: TGTGCCAGCAGCGTATCAACAGGGGAAGCTTTCTTT.

The chain employs TRBV7-8 and TRBJ2-7; the D gene is possibly TRBD2 (5 bases). V shed 5 bases and J shed 2 bases, with 19 bases lying between them. The CDR3 is 16 amino acids. Germline V gene data show CDR1 as SGHVS and CDR2 as FQNEAQ. The CDR3, as DNA: TGTGCCAGCAGCCGGATAGGTGGGAGTGAACCCTACGAGCAGTACTTC. It codes for CASSRIGGSEPYEQYF.

The chain recombines TRBV19 with TRBJ1-1; 10 nucleotides match TRBD1. The CDR3 covers 15 residues. The V segment lost 4 bases and the J segment 7 bases; nucleotides outside the gene matches: 9. Germline CDR1 is LNHDA and CDR2 is SQIVND (reference sequence). DNA of the CDR3: TGTGCCAGTAGTAACCCGGGACAGGGGAGTGGTGAAGCTTTCTTT. Protein product: CASSNPGQGSGEAFF.

The J gene is TRBJ1-2, the V gene TRBV6-6; 7 positions match TRBD1. Germline CDR1 reads MNHNY; CDR2 reads SVGAGI (reference sequence). This CDR3 spans 14 amino acids. Trimming at V came to 4 bases and at J to 4 bases, leaving 6 bases not matched to a gene. The CDR3 region is CASSSLTGAYGYTF. The CDR3 DNA reads as TGTGCCAGCAGTTCGCTTACAGGGGCCTATGGCTACACCTTC.

This chain joins TRBV5-6 and TRBJ1-2; the D gene is possibly TRBD1 (6 bases). The CDR3 has 17 amino acids. CDR1 and CDR2 (germline): SGHDT, YYEEEE. Trimming removed 0 bases at V and 11 bases at J, with 26 bases between. The CDR3 coding sequence is TGTGCCAGCAGCTTGGCGACCCGGACAGAGCCTCCCCGACTTTACACCTTC. Protein: CASSLATRTEPPRLYTF.

This chain uses TRBV6-2 or TRBV6-3 with TRBJ2-7; D remains unclear. The length of the CDR3 is 12 residues. V was cut by 1 base and J by 2 bases, with 3 bases left in between. CDR1 is MNHEY, CDR2 SVGEGT, per germline. The CDR3 loop is CASSYYTYEQYF. CDR3 DNA sequence: TGTGCCAGCAGTTACTACACCTACGAGCAGTACTTC.

The chain is built from TRBV7-3 and TRBJ1-1, with 8 positions matching TRBD1. From germline, CDR1 is SGHTA and CDR2 FQGTGA. This CDR3 spans 13 amino acids. J lost 6 bases, V lost 5 bases, and 5 bases had no gene match. The CDR3 sequence is CASSKDREAEAFF. For the CDR3, the DNA is TGTGCCAGCAGCAAGGACAGGGAAGCTGAAGCTTTCTTT.

The gene calls are TRBV19 and TRBJ1-1; no reliable D call. CDR3 length: 13 residues. Trimming pared 2 bases from V and 4 bases from J, leaving 8 bases between. Germline lookup yields CDR1 LNHDA and CDR2 SQIVND (reference sequence). CDR3 bases: TGTGCCAGTAGTATATTTTTCGGCACTGAAGCTTTCTTT. Translating it yields CASSIFFGTEAFF.

The chain is built from TRBV7-2 and TRBJ1-6; 7 positions match TRBD1. V gave up 4 bases and J gave up 9 bases; unmatched junction bases: 15. Germline loops: CDR1 SGHTA, CDR2 FQGNSA. The CDR3 covers 17 residues. CDR3 DNA sequence: TGTGCCAGCAGCTCACCTGGGGGACAGCTGTATTCTTCACCCCTCCACTTT. Amino acid sequence: CASSSPGGQLYSSPLHF.

The rearrangement joins TRBV28 to TRBJ1-2; D is possibly TRBD1 (5 bases). V shed 10 bases and J shed 4 bases, with 19 bases lying between them. Looked up from germline, CDR1 is MDHEN and CDR2 is SYDVKM. This CDR3 comprises 14 residues. The CDR3 coding sequence is TGTGCCACACCCCGCTCCGGGAGGGGCTATGGCTACACCTTC. This encodes CATPRSGRGYGYTF.

This clone was recorded a few times. The chain employs TRBV11-2 and TRBJ1-2, with D tentatively TRBD1 (6 bases). Germline assignment: CDR1 SGHAT and CDR2 FQNNGV. Trimming stripped 1 base from V and 1 base from J, with 10 bases between. The length of the CDR3 is 15 residues. The CDR3 coding sequence is TGTGCCAGCAGCTTAGTGACAGGAGATAACTATGGCTACACCTTC. Translation: CASSLVTGDNYGYTF.